The 17 T cell receptor beta chains listed next were all sequenced from one sample in a study of post-analysis software for immune sequencing data (dated by TCRdb to the mid-2010s). For these TCRs, the target antigens are not known. The research as a whole found: A handful of TRBV segments, including TRBV5-6, TRBV5-1 and TRBV20-1, were significantly more frequent in patients than controls.

Libraries were constructed by PCR. The sequencer was an Illumina HiSeq 2500. Unique molecular identifiers were incorporated into TCR beta cDNA libraries to reduce PCR and sequencing biases. TCRdb passed the public sequencing reads through fastp at Q25 and MiXCR, retaining productive beta sequences. When rows share a CDR3 protein, they turn into one entry using the most common DNA and genes. The sample has fewer than 600,000 distinct CDR3 sequences on record, roughly 45% of them singletons. Together, the top ten hold about 12% of the sample. The sample consisted of blood. The source of these receptors is a girl aged 5 to 17 with multiple sclerosis.

V and J are TRBV2 and TRBJ2-5, with D unclear. The CDR3 runs to 11 residues. Germline values: CDR1 SNHLY, CDR2 FYNNEI. Trimming removed 11 bases from V and 11 bases from J, with 18 bases in between. In DNA form, the CDR3 reads TGTGCCGGCAAGACCGGCAATGAGCAGTACTTC. Translation: CAGKTGNEQYF.

The chain has TRBV28 and TRBJ1-5; TRBD1 matches 7 bases. V shed 2 bases, J shed 2 bases, and the junction held 6 bases outside the gene matches. This CDR3 is built from 16 residues. Germline CDR1 reads MDHEN; CDR2 reads SYDVKM. This CDR3 reads CASSLTGDYGNQPQHF. The CDR3 nucleotides are TGTGCCAGCAGTTTAACAGGGGATTATGGCAATCAGCCCCAGCATTTT.

This clonotype has a handful of counts. This chain joins TRBV11-2 and TRBJ1-2; 7 nucleotides line up with TRBD1. The germline CDR1 and CDR2 sequences are SGHAT and FQNNGV. The CDR3 totals 15 residues. V lost 7 bases and J lost 7; bases outside the gene matches: 15. The CDR3: CASISTPGQVAGYTF. DNA for the CDR3: TGTGCCAGCATTTCGACCCCCGGACAGGTCGCTGGCTACACCTTC.

The table lists this clonotype with a count of one. The rearrangement uses TRBV29-1 and TRBJ1-1; D is perhaps TRBD1 (5 bases). Deletions cut 7 bases from V and 4 bases from J, with 13 bases between. Per the germline V gene, CDR1 is SQVTM and CDR2 is ANQGSEA. The CDR3 sequence is 12 residues long. CDR3: CSAFTGGTEAFF. The CDR3 nucleotides read TGCAGCGCGTTCACGGGGGGCACTGAAGCTTTCTTT.

This clonotype was found a few times. The V gene is TRBV6-6, the J gene TRBJ1-5; no definite D call. The CDR3 contains 13 residues. Germline values: CDR1 MNHNY, CDR2 SVGAGI (reference sequence). The V and J ends lost 6 bases and 1 base respectively, with 7 bases between them. CDR3 region: CASRGQSNQPQHF. CDR3 DNA sequence: TGTGCCAGCAGGGGCCAAAGCAATCAGCCCCAGCATTTT.

J is TRBJ2-1 and V is TRBV5-1; 9 bases agree with TRBD1. CDR3 length equals 14 residues. V lost 2 bases, J lost 7 bases, and 4 bases stayed unmatched. Germline values: CDR1 SGHRS, CDR2 YFSETQ. For the CDR3, the DNA is TGCGCCAGCAGCTTTCACAGGGGGCGGAATGAGCAGTTCTTC. Amino acid sequence: CASSFHRGRNEQFF.

The V gene is TRBV7-8, the J gene TRBJ1-6, with D unresolved. CDR3 length equals 12 residues. Germline loops: CDR1 SGHVS, CDR2 FQNEAQ. The V end was cut by 5 bases, the J end by 10 bases, with 9 bases between. CDR3 loop: CASSTGYSPLHF. The CDR3 DNA sequence: TGTGCCAGCAGCACTGGATACTCACCCCTCCACTTT. The variable domain in full, completed from reference TRBV7-8 and TRBJ1-6, reads GAGVSQSPRYKVAKRGQDVALRCDPISGHVSLFWYQQALGQGPEFLTYFQNEAQLDKSGLPSDRFFAERPEGSVSTLKIQRTQQEDSAVYLCASSTGYSPLHFGNGTRLTVT.

The J gene is TRBJ2-7, the V gene TRBV4-1; no reliable D call. Germline loops: CDR1 MGHRA, CDR2 YSYEKL. This CDR3 has 14 residues. The ends were cut back, 0 bases at V and 2 bases at J, with 8 bases in the middle. In nucleotides, the CDR3 is TGCGCCAGCAGCCAAGATTTCCAGACCTACGAGCAGTACTTC. This encodes CASSQDFQTYEQYF.

CDR3 residues: CASSDAMMGEQFF. CDR3 sequence (DNA): TGTGCCAGCAGTGACGCGATGATGGGTGAGCAGTTCTTC. The J gene is TRBJ2-1, the V gene TRBV9; no clear D gene. There are 13 residues in the CDR3. V lost 5 bases, J lost 9 bases, and 15 bases lay in between. Germline V lookup: CDR1 SGDLS, CDR2 YYNGEE.

The chain combines TRBV4-2 with TRBJ2-2; D unresolved. Germline CDR1 LGHNA, CDR2 YNFKEQ. V shed 0 bases and J shed 1 base, with 0 bases lying between them. The CDR3 spans 13 residues. The chain's CDR3 is CASSQENTGELFF. The CDR3, as DNA: TGTGCCAGCAGCCAAGAGAACACCGGGGAGCTGTTTTTT.

The chain carries TRBV5-6 and TRBJ1-2, with D maybe TRBD1 (6 bases). The V gene lost 4 bases and the J gene lost 7 bases, with 23 bases spanning the gap. CDR1 and CDR2 (germline): SGHDT, YYEEEE. CDR3 size: 16 residues. The CDR3 nucleotides read TGTGCCAGCAGCGGATGGACAGACCTGTTATTCTGTGGCTACACCTTC. Translated, it gives CASSGWTDLLFCGYTF.

The rearrangement joins TRBV15 to TRBJ2-5; D possibly corresponds to TRBD2 (6 bases). Trimming took off 1 base at V and 4 bases at J, with 13 bases between the two ends. CDR3 length equals 15 residues. The germline V gene has CDR1 LNHNV and CDR2 YYDKDF (reference sequence). CDR3 coding DNA: TGTGCCACCAGCAGAGCAAGCGGGCGGGGAGAGACCCAGTACTTC. Residues: CATSRASGRGETQYF.

The rearrangement links TRBV4-2 to TRBJ2-6; TRBD1 is a possible D gene (5 bases). CDR3 size: 18 residues. V gave up 0 bases and J gave up 0 bases, with 12 bases separating them. Germline V CDR1 and CDR2: LGHNA, YNFKEQ. CDR3 in DNA: TGTGCCAGCAGCCAAGATCAGCAGGGCCGCTCTGGGGCCAACGTCCTGACTTTC. Amino acids: CASSQDQQGRSGANVLTF.

V gene TRBV9 combines with J gene TRBJ2-7, with D hard to call. The germline V and J ends were trimmed by 4 bases and 3 bases, with 23 bases remaining between them. The CDR3 extends over 17 amino acids. In germline, CDR1 is SGDLS, CDR2 YYNGEE. Here the CDR3 reads CASSSNYLGPPDYEQYF. Here the CDR3 DNA reads TGTGCCAGCAGCTCGAATTACCTGGGCCCCCCAGACTACGAGCAGTACTTC. The full variable domain, rest sourced from reference TRBV9 and TRBJ2-7, is DSGVTQTPKHLITATGQRVTLRCSPRSGDLSVYWYQQSLDQGLQFLIQYYNGEERAKGNILERFSAQQFPDLHSELNLSSLELGDSALYFCASSSNYLGPPDYEQYFGPGTRLTVT.

In its sample, this clonotype was seen a few times. The chain recombines TRBV11-3 with TRBJ2-1; TRBD2 aligns across 8 bases. This CDR3 region has 15 residues. V shed 6 bases, J shed 3 bases, and the junction held 7 bases outside the gene matches. The germline V gene has CDR1 SGHNT and CDR2 YENEEA. CDR3 sequence (DNA): TGTGCCAGCAGTTCGGGACTAGTCAACTACAATGAGCAGTTCTTC. Translating gives CASSSGLVNYNEQFF.

The chain is built from TRBV15 and TRBJ2-1; the D gene is possibly TRBD1 (6 bases). The CDR3 is 14 amino acids. Per the germline V gene, CDR1 is LNHNV and CDR2 is YYDKDF (reference sequence). Trimming removed 1 base from V and 5 bases from J, with 9 bases in between. The CDR3 protein is CATSRVGADNEQFF. Written as DNA, the CDR3 is TGTGCCACCAGCAGAGTGGGGGCGGACAATGAGCAGTTCTTC.

The chain is built from TRBV20-1 and TRBJ1-1, with a possible D match to TRBD1 (5 bases). This CDR3 has 14 amino acids. V lost 3 bases and J 6 bases, leaving 17 bases between the germline ends. Germline V gene data show CDR1 as DFQATT and CDR2 as SNEGSKA (reference sequence). CDR3 sequence: CSARLGGGGSEAFF. As DNA, the CDR3 is TGCAGTGCTAGGCTGGGGGGGGGTGGATCTGAAGCTTTCTTT.